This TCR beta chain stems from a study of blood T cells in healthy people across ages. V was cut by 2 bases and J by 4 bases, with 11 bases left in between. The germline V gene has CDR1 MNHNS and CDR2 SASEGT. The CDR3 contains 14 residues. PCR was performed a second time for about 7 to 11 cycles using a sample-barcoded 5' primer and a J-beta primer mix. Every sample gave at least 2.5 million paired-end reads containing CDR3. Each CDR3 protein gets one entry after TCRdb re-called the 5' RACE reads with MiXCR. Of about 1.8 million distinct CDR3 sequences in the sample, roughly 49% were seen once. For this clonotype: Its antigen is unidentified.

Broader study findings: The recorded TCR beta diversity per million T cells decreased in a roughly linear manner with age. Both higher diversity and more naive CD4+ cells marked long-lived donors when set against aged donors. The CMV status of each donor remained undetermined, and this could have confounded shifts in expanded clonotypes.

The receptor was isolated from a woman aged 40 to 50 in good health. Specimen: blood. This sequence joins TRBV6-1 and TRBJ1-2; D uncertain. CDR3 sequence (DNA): TGTGCCAGCAGTGAAACGGGGAGTTTCTATGGCTACACCTTC. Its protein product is CASSETGSFYGYTF.